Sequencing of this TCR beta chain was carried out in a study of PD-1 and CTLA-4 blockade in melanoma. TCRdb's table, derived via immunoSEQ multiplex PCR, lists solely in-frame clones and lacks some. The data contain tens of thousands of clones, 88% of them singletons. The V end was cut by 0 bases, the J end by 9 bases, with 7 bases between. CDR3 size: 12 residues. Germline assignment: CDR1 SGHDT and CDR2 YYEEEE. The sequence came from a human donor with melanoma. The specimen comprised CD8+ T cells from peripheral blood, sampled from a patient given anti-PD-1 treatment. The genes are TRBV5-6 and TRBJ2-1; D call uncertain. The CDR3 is CASSLASLEQFF. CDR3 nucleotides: TGTGCCAGCAGCTTGGCCTCACTTGAGCAGTTCTTC.